These T cell receptor beta chains were read from a single sample in a study of hypomethylating agent response in myelodysplastic syndrome. TCRdb's copy holds only in-frame clones and misses some; the assay was immunoSEQ multiplex PCR. The sample carries approximately 10,000 clones, approximately 86% recorded once. The sequencing here drew on bone marrow, taken before or after starting hypomethylating agent treatment for myelodysplastic syndrome (not recorded which). The receptor source for this set is a human donor with myelodysplastic syndrome. Both conserved end residues are trimmed from each CDR3.

TRBV14	TRBJ2-4	ASSLGVKNIQY
TRBV10-1	TRBJ1-1	ASSESPRPAEAF
TRBV27	TRBJ2-6	ASSSDGSGANVLT
TRBV18	TRBJ1-1	ASTPLEGGEAF
TRBV19	TRBJ1-1	ASKKDRGNTEAF
TRBV2	TRBJ1-5	ASSDKDIDQPQH
TRBV6-1	TRBJ1-2	ASNFGYGYT
TRBV5-4	TRBJ2-7	ASSLAAGSDYEQY
TRBV15	TRBJ2-6	ATSRDPASGANVLT
TRBV19	TRBJ1-1	ASTGVRGVNTEAF
TRBV5-1	TRBJ1-2	ASSGTGSVYGYT
TRBV5-6	TRBJ1-2	ASSLAGLAGYT
TRBV4-1	TRBJ2-3	ASSQEGQRESDTQY
TRBV10-2	TRBJ2-5	ASSTDRALGTQY
TRBV2	TRBJ1-4	ASSDSGAYEKLF
TRBV5-1	TRBJ1-2	ASSPGQGYYGYT
TRBV19	TRBJ1-4	ASTNRGAGEKLF
TRBV7-2	TRBJ1-1	ASSKGDSNTEAF
TRBV7-6	TRBJ1-1	ASSLTGRTEAF
TRBV5-4	TRBJ2-7	ASSRGGASGGPIRVPY
TRBV14	TRBJ2-7	ASSQEYGSYEQY
TRBV29-1	TRBJ1-3	SALTGGRNTIY
TRBV6-4	TRBJ2-3	ASSPGLAGGTDTQY
TRBV5-4	TRBJ1-2	ASSLRADYANYGYT
TRBV29-1	TRBJ1-5	SVTGGLDQPQH
TRBV5-1	TRBJ2-7	ASSSDSYEQY
TRBV28	TRBJ2-3	ASIGGWGTDTQY
TRBV7-9	TRBJ1-2	ASGSDDSSVFYGYT
TRBV27	TRBJ1-2	ASRSPGQANYGYT
TRBV5-1	TRBJ2-1	ASSPFGGHNEQF
TRBV7-6	TRBJ2-2	ASSPWTGTNTGELF
TRBV18	TRBJ1-1	ASSPPRGSTEAF
TRBV19	TRBJ2-2	ASSIPWRWGSEYTGELF
TRBV12-2	TRBJ1-2	ARVNGGRDYGYT
TRBV2	TRBJ1-3	ASSGPRAGNTIY
TRBV6-5	TRBJ2-1	ASSYDRYNEQF
TRBV7-2	TRBJ1-5	ASSTRQGGQPQH
TRBV5-1	TRBJ2-1	ASTSMTSGSSSYNEQF
TRBV7-2	TRBJ2-7	ASSLLGTEAYEQY
TRBV21-1	TRBJ1-2	ASSKGGGGFYGYT
TRBV28	TRBJ1-1	ASSSLRGARTEAF
TRBV6-1	TRBJ1-5	ASSEGGGLRAPQPQH